The clone carrying this T cell receptor (beta chain) was seen a single time. The antigen is undetermined. The data stem from a study of OX40 agonist ivuxolimab in advanced cancers. Turning to the study itself: Checkpoint inhibitors had been given previously to about 40% of patients. Study-level findings and limits: Clonal expansion among partial responders at 0.1-3.0 mg/kg ranked near the lowest. The investigators did not determine what antigen specificity the expanded peripheral T cells had. Low normalized T-cell clonal expansion was also seen in some nonresponders.

CDR1 and CDR2 from the germline V gene are SGHAT and FQNNGV. This CDR3 is built from 14 residues. Method: immunoSEQ multiplex PCR; TCRdb's copy keeps in-frame clones and lacks some. Of over 15,000 clones detected, about two thirds appear once; the ten largest clones hold around 26%. The clonotype was recovered from an adult with an advanced solid tumor such as melanoma, head and neck, liver or kidney cancer. This specimen was CD4+ or CD8+ T cells sorted from blood, taken in a trial of the OX40 agonist ivuxolimab. The chain links TRBV11-2 to TRBJ2-5, with D maybe TRBD2 (5 bases). The end of the DNA fits TRBJ2-7 better, so the J call may be wrong. CDR3 protein: CASSLEPLASEQYF. The CDR3 nucleotides are TGTGCCAGCAGCTTAGAGCCTCTAGCTAGCGAGCAGTACTTC.